Below, 7 T cell receptor beta chains from the same sample are listed, as sequenced in a study of blood T cell repertoires in COVID-19. Here immunoSEQ multiplex PCR was the method, and the copy in TCRdb shows in-frame clones only, minus some. The sample has under 150,000 clones; under 90% are singletons. The material sequenced was PBMCs or T cells enriched from blood (not recorded which). Receptor source: a man between 35 and 55 years old with acute COVID-19.

The J gene is TRBJ2-6, the V gene TRBV19; D is unresolved. V was clipped by 3 bases and J by 2 bases, with 11 bases between them. This CDR3 is 16 amino acids long. Germline CDR1 reads LNHDA; CDR2 reads SQIVND (reference sequence). CDR3 in DNA: TGTGCCAGTAGTATTTTGAACCCGGCTGGGGCCAACGTCCTGACTTTC. This translates into CASSILNPAGANVLTF.

V is TRBV5-1 and J is TRBJ2-3, with a possible D match to TRBD2 (5 bases). V was clipped by 4 bases and J by 0 bases, with 18 bases between them. The germline V gene has CDR1 SGHRS and CDR2 YFSETQ. The CDR3 runs 17 residues. The CDR3 spells CASSPNLSGSSTDTQYF. The CDR3 DNA reads TGCGCCAGCAGCCCAAATCTCAGCGGCTCGAGCACAGATACGCAGTATTTT.

CDR3 sequence: CATEGAAADTQYF. The CDR3, as DNA: TGTGCCACGGAGGGGGCGGCAGCAGATACGCAGTATTTT. V usage is TRBV24-1 and J usage is TRBJ2-3; TRBD1 is a possible D gene (7 bases). Trimming shortened V by 10 bases and J by 4 bases, and 14 bases separated the two germline ends. The CDR3 consists of 13 residues. Germline lookup yields CDR1 KGHDR and CDR2 SFDVKD.

J is TRBJ1-3 and V is TRBV7-9; 10 nucleotides match TRBD1. Germline V gives CDR1 SEHNR, CDR2 FQNEAQ (reference sequence). With 5 bases clipped from V and 0 bases from J, the junction kept 7 bases outside the gene matches. The CDR3 loop spans 17 amino acids. CDR3 amino acids: CASSLGTGATSGNTIYF. The CDR3 nucleotides are TGTGCCAGCAGCCTCGGGACAGGGGCCACCTCTGGAAACACCATATATTTT.

This clone has a single count. The gene calls are TRBV12-3 or TRBV12-4 and TRBJ2-7; D remains unclear. The germline V and J ends were trimmed by 2 bases and 5 bases, with 4 bases remaining between them. CDR3 size: 11 residues. CDR3 protein: CASSLSDEQYF. Written as DNA, the CDR3 is TGTGCCAGCAGTTTAAGCGACGAGCAGTACTTC.

V and J are TRBV6-6 and TRBJ1-3, with 7 bases lining up with TRBD1. The V segment lost 7 bases and the J segment 1 base; nucleotides outside the gene matches: 4. CDR3 length: 14 amino acids. Germline V gives CDR1 MNHNY, CDR2 SVGAGI (reference sequence). CDR3 nucleotides: TGTGCCAGCATCCAACAGGGGTCTGGAAACACCATATATTTT. Encoded protein: CASIQQGSGNTIYF.

The J gene is TRBJ1-2, the V gene TRBV7-9; D is perhaps TRBD1 (5 bases). V was trimmed by 5 bases and J by 3 bases, leaving 10 bases between them. The germline CDR1 and CDR2 sequences are SEHNR and FQNEAQ (reference sequence). CDR3 length: 13 amino acids. The CDR3 region is CASSLPGDYGYTF. As DNA, the CDR3 is TGTGCCAGCAGCCTCCCGGGGGACTATGGCTACACCTTC. The variable domain in full, with the rest retrieved from reference TRBV7-9 and TRBJ1-2, is DTGVSQNPRHKITKRGQNVTFRCDPISEHNRLYWYRQTLGQGPEFLTYFQNEAQLEKSRLLSDRFSAERPKGSFSTLEIQRTEQGDSAMYLCASSLPGDYGYTFGSGTRLTVV.